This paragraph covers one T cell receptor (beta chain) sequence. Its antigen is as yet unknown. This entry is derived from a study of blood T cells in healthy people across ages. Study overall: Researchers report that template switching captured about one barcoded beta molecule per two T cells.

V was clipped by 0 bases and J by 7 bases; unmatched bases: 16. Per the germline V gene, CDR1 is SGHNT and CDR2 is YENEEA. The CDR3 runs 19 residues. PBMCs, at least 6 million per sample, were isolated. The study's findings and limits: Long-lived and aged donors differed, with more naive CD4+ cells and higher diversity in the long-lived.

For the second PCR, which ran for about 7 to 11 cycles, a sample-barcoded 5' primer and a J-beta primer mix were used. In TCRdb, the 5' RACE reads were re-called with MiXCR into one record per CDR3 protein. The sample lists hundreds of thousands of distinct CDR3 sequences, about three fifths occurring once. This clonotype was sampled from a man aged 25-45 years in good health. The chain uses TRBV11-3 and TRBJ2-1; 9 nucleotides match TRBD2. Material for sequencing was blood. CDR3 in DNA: TGTGCCAGCAGCTTAGACCGAACCAGGGGCGGGACTAGCCAAAATGAGCAGTTCTTC. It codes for CASSLDRTRGGTSQNEQFF.